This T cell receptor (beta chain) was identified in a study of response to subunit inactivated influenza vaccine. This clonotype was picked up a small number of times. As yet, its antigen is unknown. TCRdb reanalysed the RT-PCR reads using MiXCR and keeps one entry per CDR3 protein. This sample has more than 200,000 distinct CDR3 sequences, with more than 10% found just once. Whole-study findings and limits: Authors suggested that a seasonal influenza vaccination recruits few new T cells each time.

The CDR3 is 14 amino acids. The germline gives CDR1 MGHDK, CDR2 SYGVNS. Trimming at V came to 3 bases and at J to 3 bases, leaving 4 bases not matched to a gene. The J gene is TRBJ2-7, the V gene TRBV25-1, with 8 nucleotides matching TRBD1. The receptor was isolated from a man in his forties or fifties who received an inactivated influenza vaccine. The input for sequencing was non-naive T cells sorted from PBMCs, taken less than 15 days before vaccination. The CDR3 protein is CASSDDRGGYEQYF. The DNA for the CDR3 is TGTGCCAGCAGTGACGACAGGGGAGGCTACGAGCAGTACTTC.